The rows below give T cell receptor beta chains drawn from one sample of a study of OX40 agonist ivuxolimab in advanced cancers. Sequencing used immunoSEQ multiplex PCR; TCRdb keeps in-frame clones, though not all of them. This table has about 19,000 clones, about 88% appearing once. The specimen comprised CD4+ or CD8+ T cells sorted from blood, sampled in a trial of the OX40 agonist ivuxolimab. These receptor sequences come from an adult with an advanced solid tumor such as melanoma, head and neck, liver or kidney cancer. CDR3s include the opening cysteine and the closing phenylalanine or tryptophan. A D gene is named only where the DNA matches it firmly. Clone size is stated in some rows and not others, as once, few, many or a class when expanded.

V gene: TRBV30; clone size: .; J gene: TRBJ2-3; D gene: .; CDR3 DNA: TGTGCCTGGAGTCCCCTCGTAACCCCTACCACAGATACGCAGTATTTT; CDR3 protein: CAWSPLVTPTTDTQYF
V gene: TRBV5-1; clone size: .; J gene: TRBJ2-7; D gene: .; CDR3 DNA: TGCGCCAGCAGCTTAGGACTGCAAAACTACGAGCAGTACTTC; CDR3 protein: CASSLGLQNYEQYF
V gene: TRBV10-3; clone size: few; J gene: TRBJ1-1; D gene: .; CDR3 DNA: TGTGCCATCAGTCCCGGAGACGGGGAGTCGGGCACTGAAGCTTTCTTT; CDR3 protein: CAISPGDGESGTEAFF
V gene: TRBV27; clone size: few; J gene: TRBJ2-3; D gene: .; CDR3 DNA: TGTGCCAGCAGTCATGGACTAACGTCAGATACGCAGTATTTT; CDR3 protein: CASSHGLTSDTQYF
V gene: TRBV27; clone size: .; J gene: TRBJ2-1; D gene: .; CDR3 DNA: TGTGCCAGCAGTCCCCGCTCTGGTGGGGTCCCTACGTATGAGCAGTTCTTC; CDR3 protein: CASSPRSGGVPTYEQFF
V gene: TRBV23-1; clone size: .; J gene: TRBJ1-5; D gene: TRBD1; CDR3 DNA: TGCGCCAGCATCCGACACAGGGGAAGCAATCAGCCCCAGCATTTT; CDR3 protein: CASIRHRGSNQPQHF
V gene: TRBV28; clone size: .; J gene: TRBJ1-4; D gene: TRBD1; CDR3 DNA: TGTGCCAGCAGTCTCCCAGGGACAGGCTTTAATGAAAAACTGTTTTTT; CDR3 protein: CASSLPGTGFNEKLFF
V gene: TRBV15; clone size: .; J gene: TRBJ2-1; D gene: .; CDR3 DNA: TGTGCCACCAGCAGAGACGGGGGCTCCTACAATGAGCAGTTCTTC; CDR3 protein: CATSRDGGSYNEQFF
V gene: TRBV5-1; clone size: once; J gene: TRBJ2-2; D gene: TRBD2; CDR3 DNA: TGCGCCAGCAGCCCCCAAGCGGGGTACACCGGGGAGCTGTTTTTT; CDR3 protein: CASSPQAGYTGELFF
V gene: TRBV7-2; clone size: .; J gene: TRBJ2-3; D gene: TRBD1; CDR3 DNA: TGTGCCAGCAGCCTGGACAGGGTTGAAGATACGCAGTATTTT; CDR3 protein: CASSLDRVEDTQYF
V gene: TRBV9; clone size: .; J gene: TRBJ1-6; D gene: TRBD1; CDR3 DNA: TGTGCCAGCAGCGTGGGACAGGGAGTTTTGAATTCACCCCTCCACTTT; CDR3 protein: CASSVGQGVLNSPLHF
V gene: TRBV28; clone size: .; J gene: TRBJ2-7; D gene: .; CDR3 DNA: TGTGCCAGCAGTTTAGCGGGAAAGAGCTCCGAGCAGTACTTC; CDR3 protein: CASSLAGKSSEQYF
V gene: TRBV6-4; clone size: .; J gene: TRBJ2-3; D gene: .; CDR3 DNA: TGTGCCAGCAGGCTAACAAACTCCACAGATACGCAGTATTTT; CDR3 protein: CASRLTNSTDTQYF
V gene: TRBV27; clone size: once; J gene: TRBJ2-3; D gene: .; CDR3 DNA: TGTGCCAGCAGTTCCACAGCGTTTGGTGCCGATACGCAGTATTTT; CDR3 protein: CASSSTAFGADTQYF
V gene: TRBV28; clone size: .; J gene: TRBJ1-2; D gene: TRBD1; CDR3 DNA: TGTGCCAGCGCTAGGGACAGACTCTATGGCTACACCTTC; CDR3 protein: CASARDRLYGYTF
V gene: TRBV28; clone size: .; J gene: TRBJ2-1; D gene: TRBD2; CDR3 DNA: TGTGCCAGCAGCCCCGGGACTAGCGGGAGGAGCTACAATGAGCAGTTCTTC; CDR3 protein: CASSPGTSGRSYNEQFF
V gene: TRBV7-2; clone size: .; J gene: TRBJ2-5; D gene: .; CDR3 DNA: TGTGCCAGCAGCCGCAGAGGCAGTAAAGAGACCCAGTACTTC; CDR3 protein: CASSRRGSKETQYF
V gene: TRBV7-3; clone size: .; J gene: TRBJ2-7; D gene: .; CDR3 DNA: TGTGCCAGCAGCCCGACGGGGGGCCCCTACGAGCAGTACTTC; CDR3 protein: CASSPTGGPYEQYF
V gene: TRBV21-1; clone size: .; J gene: TRBJ2-6; D gene: .; CDR3 DNA: TGTGCCAGCAGCAAAGCATGGGGTATTCCTTTCTCTGGGGCCAACGTCCTGACTTTC; CDR3 protein: CASSKAWGIPFSGANVLTF
V gene: TRBV9; clone size: .; J gene: TRBJ2-1; D gene: .; CDR3 DNA: TGTGTCAGCAGCCCATTCGACAGGAGCTCCTACAATGAGCAGTTCTTC; CDR3 protein: CVSSPFDRSSYNEQFF
V gene: TRBV10-3; clone size: .; J gene: TRBJ2-3; D gene: TRBD2; CDR3 DNA: TGTGCCATCGGTATCGGGGGGGGTATAGATACGCAGTATTTT; CDR3 protein: CAIGIGGGIDTQYF
V gene: TRBV19; clone size: .; J gene: TRBJ1-1; D gene: .; CDR3 DNA: TGTGCCAGTAGTAACCCCAATTCTTTGACGACTGAAGCTTTCTTT; CDR3 protein: CASSNPNSLTTEAFF
V gene: TRBV27; clone size: .; J gene: TRBJ1-6; D gene: .; CDR3 DNA: TGTGCCAGCAGTCAGGGGCGGTTTAATTCACCCCTCCACTTT; CDR3 protein: CASSQGRFNSPLHF
V gene: TRBV7-2; clone size: .; J gene: TRBJ2-3; D gene: .; CDR3 DNA: TGTGCCAGCAGCCTACAGACAGATACGCAGTATTTT; CDR3 protein: CASSLQTDTQYF
V gene: TRBV18; clone size: .; J gene: TRBJ2-1; D gene: TRBD1; CDR3 DNA: TGTGCCAGCTCACCACCAGGCAGGGGGCAGATGAATGAGCAGTTCTTC; CDR3 protein: CASSPPGRGQMNEQFF
V gene: TRBV10-3; clone size: .; J gene: TRBJ1-4; D gene: TRBD1; CDR3 DNA: TGTGCCATCAGTGAGGCCGGGACAGGGGTTGGGGCTAATGAAAAACTGTTTTTT; CDR3 protein: CAISEAGTGVGANEKLFF
V gene: TRBV6-4; clone size: few; J gene: TRBJ2-1; D gene: .; CDR3 DNA: TGTGCCAGCAGTGAAGACCTAGGTTCCTACAATGAGCAGTTCTTC; CDR3 protein: CASSEDLGSYNEQFF
V gene: TRBV19; clone size: .; J gene: TRBJ1-1; D gene: .; CDR3 DNA: TGTGCCAGTAGTCTCCAGGGGTCGGGCACTGAAGCTTTCTTT; CDR3 protein: CASSLQGSGTEAFF
V gene: TRBV27; clone size: .; J gene: TRBJ2-7; D gene: .; CDR3 DNA: TGTGCCAGCAGTCCCTCCTTGGGGGAGAGCTCCTACGAGCAGTACTTC; CDR3 protein: CASSPSLGESSYEQYF
V gene: TRBV2; clone size: .; J gene: TRBJ1-1; D gene: .; CDR3 DNA: TGTGCCGGGGGGCGGAGCAACACTGAAGCTTTCTTT; CDR3 protein: CAGGRSNTEAFF
V gene: TRBV7-8; clone size: once; J gene: TRBJ2-7; D gene: .; CDR3 DNA: TGTGCCAGCAGCTCTGGGGGGTCCGAGCAGTACTTC; CDR3 protein: CASSSGGSEQYF
V gene: TRBV19; clone size: .; J gene: TRBJ1-5; D gene: .; CDR3 DNA: TGTGCCAGTAGTAGGGGCACGGGACAAAGCAATCAGCCCCAGCATTTT; CDR3 protein: CASSRGTGQSNQPQHF
V gene: TRBV7-9; clone size: .; J gene: TRBJ2-7; D gene: .; CDR3 DNA: TGTGCCAGCAGCCCCCCGGGGCGGTCCTCCTACGAGCAGTACTTC; CDR3 protein: CASSPPGRSSYEQYF
V gene: TRBV7-2; clone size: .; J gene: TRBJ2-7; D gene: .; CDR3 DNA: TGTGCCAGCAGCCTCCTTGGGGACGAGCAGTACTTC; CDR3 protein: CASSLLGDEQYF
V gene: TRBV9; clone size: .; J gene: TRBJ2-1; D gene: .; CDR3 DNA: TGTGCCAGCAGCGTAGAAGAGTGGTCTAATGAGCAGTTCTTC; CDR3 protein: CASSVEEWSNEQFF
V gene: TRBV28; clone size: .; J gene: TRBJ2-1; D gene: TRBD1; CDR3 DNA: TGTGCCAGCAGTGCGACAGGGGCGGGTCGCAATGAGCAGTTCTTC; CDR3 protein: CASSATGAGRNEQFF
V gene: TRBV4-2; clone size: few; J gene: TRBJ2-5; D gene: .; CDR3 DNA: TGTGCCAGCAGCCAAGAGAAGGGGGGCCAAGAGACCCAGTACTTC; CDR3 protein: CASSQEKGGQETQYF
V gene: TRBV5-4; clone size: .; J gene: TRBJ2-7; D gene: .; CDR3 DNA: TGTGCCAGCAGGCTGACAGGTTCCTACGAGCAGTACTTC; CDR3 protein: CASRLTGSYEQYF
V gene: TRBV13; clone size: .; J gene: TRBJ1-2; D gene: .; CDR3 DNA: TGTGCCAGCAGCTTAGGTGGGATCAACTATGGCTACACCTTC; CDR3 protein: CASSLGGINYGYTF
V gene: TRBV10-2; clone size: .; J gene: TRBJ2-3; D gene: TRBD2; CDR3 DNA: TGCGCCAGCAAATTCAACCCGGGACTAGCAACAGATACGCAGTATTTT; CDR3 protein: CASKFNPGLATDTQYF
V gene: TRBV19; clone size: .; J gene: TRBJ2-2; D gene: TRBD2; CDR3 DNA: TGTGCCAGTAGTATTATCGGTAGCGGGAGGGCCGGGAACACCGGGGAGCTGTTTTTT; CDR3 protein: CASSIIGSGRAGNTGELFF
V gene: TRBV2; clone size: .; J gene: TRBJ1-1; D gene: .; CDR3 DNA: TGTGCCAGCAGTGAAGAAAGTGAAGCTTTCTTT; CDR3 protein: CASSEESEAFF
V gene: TRBV18; clone size: .; J gene: TRBJ2-1; D gene: TRBD1; CDR3 DNA: TGTGCCAGCTCACCACTGACAGGGGGCTCAATTGAGCAGTTCTTC; CDR3 protein: CASSPLTGGSIEQFF
V gene: TRBV28; clone size: .; J gene: TRBJ2-6; D gene: .; CDR3 DNA: TGTGCCAGCAGTCTTAGAGGCGCTGGGGCCAACGTCCTGACTTTC; CDR3 protein: CASSLRGAGANVLTF
V gene: TRBV7-2; clone size: .; J gene: TRBJ2-1; D gene: .; CDR3 DNA: TGTGCCAGCAGCCAAGGGGACTCCCTATACAATGAGCAGTTCTTC; CDR3 protein: CASSQGDSLYNEQFF
V gene: TRBV20-1; clone size: .; J gene: TRBJ2-7; D gene: .; CDR3 DNA: TGCAGTGCTCCTCACTCCTACGAGCAGTACTTC; CDR3 protein: CSAPHSYEQYF
V gene: TRBV12-2; clone size: few; J gene: TRBJ2-5; D gene: .; CDR3 DNA: TGTGCAAGTCGCAAGCAAGGACTAGCGGGAGGGGAGACCCAGTACTTC; CDR3 protein: CASRKQGLAGGETQYF
V gene: TRBV4-1; clone size: once; J gene: TRBJ2-5; D gene: .; CDR3 DNA: TGCGCCAGCAGCCCTCTCAGCGGCAATACCCAAGAGACCCAGTACTTC; CDR3 protein: CASSPLSGNTQETQYF
V gene: TRBV7-2; clone size: .; J gene: TRBJ2-7; D gene: TRBD2; CDR3 DNA: TGTGCCAGCAGCTTAGCTTACCCTAGCGGGAGAAACGAGCAGTACTTC; CDR3 protein: CASSLAYPSGRNEQYF
V gene: TRBV6-5; clone size: .; J gene: TRBJ2-2; D gene: .; CDR3 DNA: TGTGCCAGCACCAAAAGGAACACCGGGGAGCTGTTTTTT; CDR3 protein: CASTKRNTGELFF
V gene: TRBV27; clone size: .; J gene: TRBJ2-5; D gene: .; CDR3 DNA: TGTGCCAGCAGTTCGTATAGCGCACAAGAGACCCAGTACTTC; CDR3 protein: CASSSYSAQETQYF
V gene: TRBV4-1; clone size: .; J gene: TRBJ1-5; D gene: .; CDR3 DNA: TGCGCCAGCAGCCAAGCTAGCAATCAGCCCCAGCATTTT; CDR3 protein: CASSQASNQPQHF
V gene: TRBV6-1; clone size: once; J gene: TRBJ2-7; D gene: TRBD1; CDR3 DNA: TGTGCCAGCAGTGAGGACAGGGGCTACGAGCAGTACTTC; CDR3 protein: CASSEDRGYEQYF
V gene: TRBV5-1; clone size: .; J gene: TRBJ2-3; D gene: TRBD1; CDR3 DNA: TGCGCCAGCAGCAGAGGGACAGGGGCTGTTACAGATACGCAGTATTTT; CDR3 protein: CASSRGTGAVTDTQYF
V gene: TRBV11-3; clone size: .; J gene: TRBJ2-7; D gene: .; CDR3 DNA: TGTGCCAGCAGCCCCTCGGATGGTTACGAGCAGTACTTC; CDR3 protein: CASSPSDGYEQYF
V gene: TRBV19; clone size: .; J gene: TRBJ1-1; D gene: .; CDR3 DNA: TGTGCCAGTAGGCTGGGGTTGGGGACTGAAGCTTTCTTT; CDR3 protein: CASRLGLGTEAFF
V gene: TRBV28; clone size: .; J gene: TRBJ2-1; D gene: .; CDR3 DNA: TGTGCCAGCAGCCGCATGGTTGGCTACAATGAGCAGTTCTTC; CDR3 protein: CASSRMVGYNEQFF